Below, 14 T cell receptor beta chains from the same sample are listed, as sequenced in a study of STAT3 mutations in large granular lymphocyte leukemia. Study-level points and caveats: At least one immunodominant TCR beta clonotype appeared in every T-cell large granular lymphocyte leukemia patient.

These receptors' targets are unknown. Assay: immunoSEQ multiplex PCR; the TCRdb copy retains only in-frame clones and omits some. Of more than 10,000 clones detected, roughly 80% appear once; the ten largest clones hold roughly half. Sequenced sample: peripheral blood mononuclear cells. Source of these receptors: a man aged 55 to 69 with T-cell large granular lymphocyte leukemia. Some clones in this sample may be carry-over from other donors' samples.

V gene TRBV14 combines with J gene TRBJ2-3; D gene uncertain. Deletions cut 4 bases from V and 7 bases from J, with 6 bases between. The CDR3 spans 11 residues. Germline V CDR1 and CDR2: SGHDN, FVKESK. This chain's CDR3 is CASSLGYTQYF. For the CDR3, the DNA is TGTGCCAGCAGCCTAGGGTATACGCAGTATTTT.

The rearrangement joins TRBV7-8 to TRBJ2-1, with D possibly TRBD2 on 5 matching bases. Germline lookup yields CDR1 SGHVS and CDR2 FQNEAQ. V shed 2 bases and J shed 5 bases, with 16 bases lying between them. The CDR3 has 16 residues. The DNA of the CDR3 is TGTGCCAGCAGCTTACGGCTGCCCGAGGGCGACAATGAGCAGTTCTTC. Translated: CASSLRLPEGDNEQFF.

The table lists this clone with a few counts. The chain is built from TRBV10-2 and TRBJ2-7, with a possible D match to TRBD2 (7 bases). CDR3 length equals 13 residues. The V end was cut by 3 bases, the J end by 7 bases, with 13 bases between. The germline CDR1 and CDR2 sequences are WSHSY and SAAADI. DNA of the CDR3: TGCGCCAGCAGTGACGGGGGAGGGGGTGAGCAGTACTTC. Its protein is CASSDGGGGEQYF.

J is TRBJ2-7 and V is TRBV19, with 15 bases fitting TRBD2. The germline gives CDR1 LNHDA, CDR2 SQIVND (reference sequence). CDR3 size: 18 residues. V shed 4 bases, J shed 3 bases, and the junction held 10 bases outside the gene matches. CDR3: CASSTRTSGRAMSYEQYF. The CDR3 coding sequence is TGTGCCAGTAGTACTCGGACTAGCGGGAGGGCCATGAGCTACGAGCAGTACTTC.

This clone was seen a handful of times. This rearrangement joins TRBV5-1 to TRBJ2-5, with TRBD2 identical over 9 bases. CDR3 length: 15 amino acids. J gave up 0 bases and V 0 bases, and 0 bases lay outside the gene matches. Germline V CDR1 and CDR2: SGHRS, YFSETQ. Here the CDR3 reads CASSLASGDQETQYF. For the CDR3, the DNA is TGCGCCAGCAGCTTGGCTAGCGGGGACCAAGAGACCCAGTACTTC.

The chain combines TRBV10-3 with TRBJ1-5, with TRBD1 as a possible D gene (6 bases). The germline V gene has CDR1 ENHRY and CDR2 SYGVKD. The CDR3 is 14 amino acids. Trimming took 6 bases from V and 0 from J, leaving 9 bases between them. CDR3: CAIRDSLSNQPQHF. In DNA form, the CDR3 reads TGTGCCATCAGGGACAGTCTTAGCAATCAGCCCCAGCATTTT.

The chain couples TRBV5-6 to TRBJ2-2; 7 positions match TRBD2. The CDR3 runs 13 residues. After removal of 0 bases from V and 7 bases from J, the junction contained 0 bases not matched to a gene. The germline V gene has CDR1 SGHDT and CDR2 YYEEEE. In nucleotides, the CDR3 is TGTGCCAGCAGCTTGGAGCGGGGCGGGGAGCTGTTTTTT. It yields the protein CASSLERGGELFF.

The J gene is TRBJ2-3, the V gene TRBV15; a weak D match, TRBD1 (5 bases). There are 13 residues in the CDR3. Germline values: CDR1 LNHNV, CDR2 YYDKDF (reference sequence). V was shortened by 11 bases and J by 1 base, with 13 bases between the two germline ends. The CDR3 loop is CAAMVGGTDTQYF. Written as DNA, the CDR3 is TGTGCCGCCATGGTAGGGGGCACAGATACGCAGTATTTT.

The chain recombines TRBV7-2 with TRBJ2-7; D is undetermined. V dropped 5 bases and J dropped 3 bases, with 5 bases sitting between them. This CDR3 contains 11 residues. Per the germline V gene, CDR1 is SGHTA and CDR2 is FQGNSA. CDR3 sequence (DNA): TGTGCCAGCAGCACCCTCTACGAGCAGTACTTC. It yields the protein CASSTLYEQYF.

The J gene is TRBJ2-1, the V gene TRBV13, with TRBD2 matching 7 bases. Unmatched junction bases numbered 25, after V lost 2 bases and J lost 9 bases. Germline CDR1 and CDR2: PRHDT and FYEKMQ (reference sequence). The CDR3 extends over 20 amino acids. For the CDR3, the DNA is TGTGCCAGCAGCTTAAAAAAGAGGGTGCAAGGGCGGGAGATCGGTGGTGAGCAGTTCTTC. Its protein product is CASSLKKRVQGREIGGEQFF. Filled out from reference TRBV13 and TRBJ2-1, the complete variable domain reads AAGVIQSPRHLIKEKRETATLKCYPIPRHDTVYWYQQGPGQDPQFLISFYEKMQSDKGSIPDRFSAQQFSDYHSELNMSSLELGDSALYFCASSLKKRVQGREIGGEQFFGPGTRLTVL.

As regards this clone: One end of the junction is discordant with germline, which a read error may explain. The J gene is TRBJ1-4, the V gene TRBV7-7; possible D gene TRBD1, 6 bases. The CDR3 extends over 15 amino acids. Germline CDR1 and CDR2: SSHAT and FNYEAQ (reference sequence). The CDR3 is CASSLGGQPNEKLFF. The CDR3 DNA reads TGTGCTAGCAGCTTAGGCGGACAGCCTAATGAAAAACTGTTTTTT.

The chain joins TRBV7-3 to TRBJ2-7, with no clear D. The length of the CDR3 is 12 residues. CDR1 and CDR2 from the germline V gene are SGHTA and FQGTGA. V was pared by 4 bases and J by 6 bases, with 10 bases between. This chain's CDR3 is CASSSPDGEQYF. CDR3 sequence (DNA): TGTGCCAGCAGCTCCCCAGACGGCGAGCAGTACTTC.

The chain links TRBV5-1 to TRBJ1-1; D might be TRBD1 (5 bases). This CDR3 has 14 amino acids. The ends were cut back, 3 bases at V and 7 bases at J, with 16 bases in the middle. From germline, CDR1 is SGHRS and CDR2 YFSETQ. This chain's CDR3 is CASSSGPRGSEAFF. The CDR3 nucleotides are TGCGCCAGCAGCTCGGGTCCCCGGGGGAGTGAAGCTTTCTTT.

The chain uses TRBV19 and TRBJ1-5, with TRBD1 as a possible D gene (5 bases). The V gene lost 2 bases and the J gene lost 6 bases, with 11 bases spanning the gap. The CDR3 totals 14 residues. Germline CDR1 reads LNHDA; CDR2 reads SQIVND (reference sequence). The CDR3 region is CASSIPGSRQPQHF. CDR3 coding DNA: TGTGCCAGTAGTATACCAGGGTCCCGTCAGCCCCAGCATTTT.